The next 28 T cell receptor beta chains were all read from a single sample in a study of shared clonotypes between healthy human individuals. CD45RO-negative, CCR7-positively selected cells formed the naive CD8 fraction, excluding terminally differentiated effector memory CD45RA+ cells. Clones were read by immunoSEQ multiplex PCR, and TCRdb kept only the in-frame ones, dropping some. Found here are 550,000 to 750,000 clones, about 95% of them singletons; the top ten hold 0.095% to 0.12%. Sequencing was carried out using naive CD8+ T cells sorted from blood. The source is a woman aged 25 to 39 in good health.

V and J are TRBV5-4 and TRBJ1-2, with D possibly matching TRBD1 (5 bases). The V and J ends lost 2 bases and 4 bases respectively, with 12 bases between them. This CDR3 comprises 14 residues. Germline-derived CDR1 and CDR2 are SGHNT and YYREEE (reference sequence). The CDR3: CASSLSGSGYGYTF. DNA for the CDR3: TGTGCCAGCAGCTTATCAGGGTCGGGCTATGGCTACACCTTC. The variable domain in full, completed from reference TRBV5-4 and TRBJ1-2, reads ETGVTQSPTHLIKTRGQQVTLRCSSQSGHNTVSWYQQALGQGPQFIFQYYREEENGRGNFPPRFSGLQFPNYSSELNVNALELDDSALYLCASSLSGSGYGYTFGSGTRLTVV.

This clone was seen a single time. J is TRBJ2-1 and V is TRBV7-8; D may correspond to TRBD1 or TRBD2 (6 bases each). The CDR3 is 13 amino acids. Per germline, CDR1 SGHVS and CDR2 FQNEAQ. DNA of the CDR3: TGTGCAGGTGGGCGGGACACCTACAATGAGCAGTTCTTC. Protein sequence: CAGGRDTYNEQFF.

The J gene is TRBJ2-1, the V gene TRBV7-8; D may correspond to TRBD1 or TRBD2 (6 bases each). Trimming removed 0 bases from V and 8 bases from J, with 11 bases in between. The CDR3 loop spans 14 amino acids. CDR1 and CDR2 from the germline V gene are SGHVS and FQNEAQ. The CDR3 DNA is TGTGCCAGCAGCTTAGCCTGGGGGGCATATGAGCAGTTCTTC. This sequence encodes CASSLAWGAYEQFF.

J is TRBJ2-1 and V is TRBV19; D gene uncertain. The germline gives CDR1 LNHDA, CDR2 SQIVND (reference sequence). V lost 0 bases and J lost 4, with 7 bases in between. There are 14 residues in the CDR3. The CDR3 nucleotides are TGTGCCAGTAGTATAGACGCGGAATACAATGAGCAGTTCTTC. The encoded protein is CASSIDAEYNEQFF.

This clone turned up a few times. V is TRBV11-2 and J is TRBJ1-1; maybe TRBD1 (6 bases). The CDR3 loop spans 12 amino acids. Germline values: CDR1 SGHAT, CDR2 FQNNGV. V lost 3 bases to trimming and J lost 8 bases, with 10 bases between them. The CDR3 DNA reads TGTGCCAGCAGCTTGAATACAGGGGAAGCTTTCTTT. Translated: CASSLNTGEAFF.

The chain couples TRBV5-1 to TRBJ2-5; 8 bases fit TRBD2. The last part of the DNA fits TRBJ2-7 better; the J call may be wrong. From germline, CDR1 is SGHRS and CDR2 YFSETQ. The CDR3 length is 14 residues. CDR3 region: CASSERGSSYEQYF. CDR3 nucleotide sequence: TGCGCCAGCAGCGAGCGGGGGAGCTCCTACGAGCAGTACTTC.

The rearrangement joins TRBV19 to TRBJ2-2; D not certain. CDR1 and CDR2 from the germline V gene are LNHDA and SQIVND (reference sequence). V was shortened by 3 bases and J by 6 bases, with 11 bases between the two germline ends. CDR3 length equals 14 residues. CDR3 nucleotides: TGTGCCAGTAGTATTCCCGGCCAGTCCGGGGAGCTGTTTTTT. This translates into CASSIPGQSGELFF.

In this sample, this clone turned up a few times. The chain carries TRBV29-1 and TRBJ2-5, with D tentatively TRBD1 (5 bases). Per the germline V gene, CDR1 is SQVTM and CDR2 is ANQGSEA. The CDR3 has 12 residues. V was shortened by 2 bases and J by 2 bases, with 6 bases between the two germline ends. The CDR3 DNA reads TGCAGCGTTGAAAAGGGGCAAGAGACCCAGTACTTC. Its translation: CSVEKGQETQYF.

The chain links TRBV7-9 to TRBJ2-7; 11 bases align to TRBD1. The CDR3 sequence is 14 residues long. From germline, CDR1 is SEHNR and CDR2 FQNEAQ (reference sequence). V shed 5 bases and J 5 bases; nucleotides not matched to a gene: 5. For the CDR3, the DNA is TGTGCCAGCAGCCAGCAGGACAGGGGGCACGAGCAGTACTTC. This sequence encodes CASSQQDRGHEQYF.

The chain carries TRBV5-1 and TRBJ2-7, with 9 positions matching TRBD1. Germline CDR1 is SGHRS and CDR2 is YFSETQ. The CDR3 sequence is 14 residues long. The junction had 5 bases not matched to a gene; V was cut back by 2 bases and J by 5 bases. The CDR3 nucleotides are TGCGCCAGCAGCTTCTCTTGGACAGGGGACGAGCAGTACTTC. Its translation is CASSFSWTGDEQYF.

CDR3: CASSQDLWGNQPQHF. DNA for the CDR3: TGCGCCAGCAGCCAAGATCTTTGGGGCAATCAGCCCCAGCATTTT. The J gene is TRBJ1-5, the V gene TRBV4-1; D not certain. CDR3 size: 15 residues. V shed 0 bases and J shed 2 bases, with 8 bases lying between them. Per the germline V gene, CDR1 is MGHRA and CDR2 is YSYEKL.

The rearrangement links TRBV7-9 to TRBJ1-1, with 8 nucleotides matching TRBD1. Germline V gives CDR1 SEHNR, CDR2 FQNEAQ (reference sequence). The CDR3 runs 14 residues. J gave up 7 bases and V 0 bases, and 4 bases lay outside the gene matches. This CDR3 is CASSLAGGQGEAFF. The CDR3 DNA follows: TGTGCCAGCAGCTTAGCAGGTGGACAGGGTGAAGCTTTCTTT.

The CDR3 here is CASGPLNEQFF. The CDR3 DNA follows: TGTGCCAGCGGTCCCCTCAATGAGCAGTTCTTC. V usage is TRBV2 and J usage is TRBJ2-1, with no clear D. Trimming stripped 8 bases from V and 6 bases from J, with 8 bases between. This CDR3 region has 11 residues. Germline CDR1 is SNHLY and CDR2 is FYNNEI.

The chain links TRBV28 to TRBJ1-1; 9 nucleotides match TRBD1. Germline lookup yields CDR1 MDHEN and CDR2 SYDVKM. Trimming removed 6 bases from V and 3 bases from J; junction bases left unmatched: 2. The CDR3 runs 13 residues. The CDR3 here is CASRGTGHTEAFF. In DNA form, the CDR3 reads TGTGCCAGCAGGGGGACAGGGCACACTGAAGCTTTCTTT. Full variable domain (missing parts from reference TRBV28 and TRBJ1-1): DVKVTQSSRYLVKRTGEKVFLECVQDMDHENMFWYRQDPGLGLRLIYFSYDVKMKEKGDIPEGYSVSREKKERFSLILESASTNQTSMYLCASRGTGHTEAFFGQGTRLTVV.

V and J are TRBV5-3 and TRBJ2-1, with D tentatively TRBD2 (6 bases). TRBV5-3 is placed among ORFs of uncertain function. The V gene lost 1 base and the J gene lost 4 bases, with 15 bases spanning the gap. The CDR3 runs 16 residues. The CDR3 is CARSLFCGNVYNEQFF. Written as DNA, the CDR3 is TGTGCCAGAAGCTTGTTCTGCGGGAACGTTTACAATGAGCAGTTCTTC.

This chain joins TRBV28 and TRBJ2-1, with D uncertain. Germline V gene sequence: CDR1 MDHEN, CDR2 SYDVKM. V lost 7 bases and J 0 bases, leaving 7 bases between the germline ends. The CDR3 is 13 residues long. The CDR3 loop reads CASKPPSYNEQFF. CDR3 DNA: TGTGCCAGCAAACCCCCCTCCTACAATGAGCAGTTCTTC.

Note on this clone: The sample contains more than one DNA sequence encoding this CDR3. The V call is TRBV27, the J call TRBJ2-3, with 14 bases aligning to TRBD2. The CDR3 runs 15 residues. Germline CDR1 and CDR2: MNHEY and SMNVEV (reference sequence). After removal of 5 bases from V and 5 bases from J, the junction contained 3 bases not matched to a gene. This CDR3 is CASSRGTSGRDTQYF. The CDR3 region has the DNA TGTGCCAGCAGTCGCGGGACTAGCGGGAGAGATACGCAGTATTTT.

The V and J genes are TRBV27 and TRBJ2-7; 9 positions match TRBD1. Germline CDR1 and CDR2: MNHEY and SMNVEV (reference sequence). Trimming took 1 base from V and 0 from J; bases not matched to a gene: 7. CDR3 length equals 17 residues. The CDR3: CASSLLGVQGASYEQYF. The CDR3 DNA follows: TGTGCCAGCAGTTTATTGGGAGTACAGGGGGCCTCCTACGAGCAGTACTTC.

V usage is TRBV10-3 and J usage is TRBJ2-7; 7 nucleotides align to TRBD2. The CDR3 sequence is 17 residues long. J gave up 2 bases and V 3 bases, and 13 bases lay outside the gene matches. Germline V CDR1 and CDR2: ENHRY, SYGVKD. CDR3 DNA: TGTGCCATCAGTGACCGGCGGGAGTCTTTTAACCCCTACGAGCAGTACTTC. Protein product: CAISDRRESFNPYEQYF.

The chain uses TRBV5-1 and TRBJ2-1; TRBD2 aligns across 11 bases. Germline loops: CDR1 SGHRS, CDR2 YFSETQ. V lost 4 bases, J lost 4 bases, and 4 bases stayed unmatched. The CDR3 has 15 residues. Written as DNA, the CDR3 is TGCGCCAGCAGCCTGACTAGCGGGACTTACAATGAGCAGTTCTTC. Translation gives CASSLTSGTYNEQFF.

The chain carries TRBV27 and TRBJ1-4; 8 bases agree with TRBD1. CDR1 MNHEY and CDR2 SMNVEV come from the germline V gene (reference sequence). V lost 5 bases, J lost 8 bases, and 4 bases stayed unmatched. This CDR3 region has 13 residues. The CDR3 sequence is CASSETGEEKLFF. The CDR3 DNA sequence: TGTGCCAGCAGTGAGACAGGGGAAGAAAAACTGTTTTTT.

This chain joins TRBV2 and TRBJ2-2; D unresolved. The germline V and J ends were trimmed by 7 bases and 3 bases, with 12 bases remaining between them. The CDR3 covers 14 residues. Germline loops: CDR1 SNHLY, CDR2 FYNNEI. Written as DNA, the CDR3 is TGTGCCAGCATGCAACTAACATACACCGGGGAGCTGTTTTTT. This codes for CASMQLTYTGELFF.

The chain recombines TRBV27 with TRBJ2-2; 7 bases match TRBD1. The CDR3 spans 13 residues. J lost 2 bases, V lost 7 bases, and 1 base had no gene match. CDR1 and CDR2 from the germline V gene are MNHEY and SMNVEV (reference sequence). The CDR3 region is CASTGGNTGELFF. The DNA for the CDR3 is TGTGCCAGCACAGGGGGAAACACCGGGGAGCTGTTTTTT.

This clone appeared a single time. The rearrangement uses TRBV4-2 and TRBJ2-4; TRBD1 matches at 8 bases. The CDR3 loop spans 16 amino acids. The germline CDR1 and CDR2 sequences are LGHNA and YNFKEQ. The V gene end was trimmed by 3 bases and the J gene end by 5 bases; junction bases not matched to a gene: 9. CDR3 amino acids: CASSHASGTGENIQYF. The CDR3 DNA reads TGTGCCAGCAGCCACGCCTCCGGGACAGGAGAAAACATTCAGTACTTC.

The chain employs TRBV5-4 and TRBJ1-1; 7 bases map to TRBD1. CDR3 length equals 16 residues. Germline loops: CDR1 SGHNT, CDR2 YYREEE (reference sequence). V gave up 4 bases and J gave up 2 bases; unmatched junction bases: 11. This CDR3 reads CASSGGTVGVNTEAFF. The CDR3 DNA reads as TGTGCCAGCAGCGGCGGGACAGTGGGTGTAAACACTGAAGCTTTCTTT. Full variable domain (missing parts from reference TRBV5-4 and TRBJ1-1): ETGVTQSPTHLIKTRGQQVTLRCSSQSGHNTVSWYQQALGQGPQFIFQYYREEENGRGNFPPRFSGLQFPNYSSELNVNALELDDSALYLCASSGGTVGVNTEAFFGQGTRLTVV.

The chain couples TRBV5-4 to TRBJ2-7, with a tentative D call TRBD1 (5 bases). Germline loops: CDR1 SGHNT, CDR2 YYREEE (reference sequence). Trimming left V 4 bases short and J 0 bases short, with 8 bases between. There are 13 residues in the CDR3. Here the CDR3 DNA reads TGTGCCAGCAGCGGGGCCGACTCCTACGAGCAGTACTTC. Protein product: CASSGADSYEQYF.

The chain couples TRBV5-4 to TRBJ2-1, with 7 nucleotides matching TRBD1. From germline, CDR1 is SGHNT and CDR2 YYREEE (reference sequence). With 5 bases clipped from V and 5 bases from J, the junction kept 10 bases outside the gene matches. The CDR3 has 15 amino acids. The chain's CDR3 is CASSDGPGQNNEQFF. The CDR3 DNA reads as TGTGCCAGCAGTGATGGCCCGGGACAGAACAATGAGCAGTTCTTC.

The rearrangement uses TRBV2 and TRBJ2-7; 10 bases are a match to TRBD2. Germline trimming cut 4 bases from V and 1 base from J; bases unmatched to any gene: 19. The CDR3 consists of 20 residues. Germline CDR1 is SNHLY and CDR2 is FYNNEI. CDR3: CASSGETDKPSGSKSYEQYF. The CDR3 region has the DNA TGTGCCAGCAGTGGCGAGACAGACAAACCTAGCGGGAGTAAATCCTACGAGCAGTACTTC.